One and the same sample provided the 26 T cell receptor beta chains below, sequenced in a study of blood T cell repertoires in COVID-19. The method was immunoSEQ multiplex PCR; TCRdb's version includes in-frame clones alone and lacks a portion of them. The sample records over 300,000 clones, about nine tenths being singletons. The source material was PBMCs or T cells enriched from blood (not recorded which). These receptor sequences come from a woman between 18 and 29 years old who had recovered from COVID-19.

CDR3 nucleotides: TGTGCCAGCAGGCCGGCGGCCCTAGCGGGAGCGCCCGGGGAGCTGTTTTTT. Protein: CASRPAALAGAPGELFF. The rearrangement links TRBV3-1 (or the pseudogene TRBV3-2) to TRBJ2-2; 10 bases map to TRBD2. The CDR3 covers 17 residues. V was clipped by 6 bases and J by 6 bases; unmatched bases: 13. CDR1 and CDR2 from the germline V gene are LGHDT and YNNKEL (reference sequence).

This sequence joins TRBV24-1 and TRBJ2-5, with TRBD2 matching over 14 bases. This CDR3 has 18 amino acids. Germline-derived CDR1 and CDR2 are KGHDR and SFDVKD. V shed 4 bases, J shed 2 bases, and the junction held 8 bases outside the gene matches. The DNA of the CDR3 is TGTGCCACCAGTGACAACCGGACTAGCGGGAGGACTCAAGAGACCCAGTACTTC. Translated: CATSDNRTSGRTQETQYF.

This clone is deemed medium-sized. The CDR3 spells CASSLLAGMNTGELFF. For the CDR3, the DNA is TGTGCCAGCAGCTTGCTAGCGGGAATGAACACCGGGGAGCTGTTTTTT. The rearrangement uses TRBV5-6 and TRBJ2-2; 9 bases match TRBD2. V lost 1 base, J lost 1 base, and 2 bases stayed unmatched. CDR3 size: 16 residues. Germline CDR1 and CDR2: SGHDT and YYEEEE. The full variable domain, its missing parts supplied by reference TRBV5-6 and TRBJ2-2, is DAGVTQSPTHLIKTRGQQVTLRCSPKSGHDTVSWYQQALGQGPQFIFQYYEEEERQRGNFPDRFSGHQFPNYSSELNVNALLLGDSALYLCASSLLAGMNTGELFFGEGSRLTVL.

The rearrangement joins TRBV4-1 to TRBJ2-1; no reliable D call. Germline V gene lookup returns CDR1 MGHRA and CDR2 YSYEKL. This CDR3 region has 13 residues. Trimming removed 5 bases at V and 8 bases at J, with 13 bases between. This CDR3 reads CASSTTPGDEQFF. The CDR3, as DNA: TGCGCCAGCAGCACGACCCCCGGAGATGAGCAGTTCTTC.

This sequence joins TRBV5-6 and TRBJ2-7; D not resolved. The V gene's germline CDR1 is SGHDT and CDR2 YYEEEE. Trimming stripped 5 bases from V and 3 bases from J, with 9 bases between. This CDR3 contains 12 residues. The chain's CDR3 is CASSILFYEQYF. The CDR3 nucleotides read TGTGCCAGCAGTATCCTCTTCTACGAGCAGTACTTC.

The V gene is TRBV12-3 or TRBV12-4, the J gene TRBJ2-1; no clear D gene. V dropped 7 bases and J dropped 6 bases, with 7 bases sitting between them. This CDR3 comprises 11 residues. The CDR3 region is CASTGVNEQFF. CDR3 in DNA: TGTGCCAGCACCGGAGTCAATGAGCAGTTCTTC.

This chain uses TRBV5-1 with TRBJ2-3, with D perhaps TRBD1 (5 bases). Trimming removed 2 bases at V and 2 bases at J, with 9 bases between. CDR3 length: 14 residues. Germline CDR1 reads SGHRS; CDR2 reads YFSETQ. In nucleotides, the CDR3 is TGCGCCAGCAGCTTCGGACAACCCACAGATACGCAGTATTTT. Its translation is CASSFGQPTDTQYF.

V usage is TRBV28 and J usage is TRBJ1-2; 7 bases fit TRBD1. The CDR3 runs 15 residues. With V trimmed by 8 bases and J by 1 base, 10 bases remained unmatched. Germline CDR1 reads MDHEN; CDR2 reads SYDVKM. The CDR3 DNA follows: TGTGCCAGCCACGGAGGTGGGACAGTTAACTATGGCTACACCTTC. This gives the protein CASHGGGTVNYGYTF.

The CDR3 nucleotides are TGTGCCAGCAGTTATGCCCCGGGCCGGGGGGACGAGCAGTACTTC. Protein: CASSYAPGRGDEQYF. The V call is TRBV6-9, the J call TRBJ2-7; TRBD2 matches 7 bases. J lost 5 bases, V lost 2 bases, and 9 bases had no gene match. CDR1 MNHGY and CDR2 SVAAGI come from the germline V gene. The CDR3 spans 15 residues.

The chain links TRBV3-1 (or the pseudogene TRBV3-2) to TRBJ2-7; no firm D call. Germline lookup yields CDR1 LGHDT and CDR2 YNNKEL (reference sequence). The CDR3 extends over 13 amino acids. V shed 5 bases and J shed 6 bases, with 14 bases lying between them. The CDR3 here is CASSTLVRGEQYF. The CDR3 nucleotides read TGTGCCAGCAGCACATTGGTCAGAGGCGAGCAGTACTTC.

The rearrangement joins TRBV19 to TRBJ2-1, with 7 bases fitting TRBD2. This CDR3 is built from 16 residues. The J segment lost 2 bases and the V segment lost 5 bases, leaving 9 bases of the junction unmatched. Germline CDR1 reads LNHDA; CDR2 reads SQIVND (reference sequence). CDR3 in amino acids: CASSPPGGGPYNEQFF. In DNA, the CDR3 is TGTGCCAGTAGTCCCCCCGGGGGAGGGCCCTACAATGAGCAGTTCTTC. The variable domain in full, completed from reference TRBV19 and TRBJ2-1, reads DGGITQSPKYLFRKEGQNVTLSCEQNLNHDAMYWYRQDPGQGLRLIYYSQIVNDFQKGDIAEGYSVSREKKESFPLTVTSAQKNPTAFYLCASSPPGGGPYNEQFFGPGTRLTVL.

V and J are TRBV5-8 and TRBJ1-1; D might be TRBD1 (5 bases). V dropped 4 bases and J dropped 1 base, with 11 bases sitting between them. The length of the CDR3 is 14 residues. The V gene's germline CDR1 is SGHTS and CDR2 YDEGEE. CDR3 region: CASSPRQGNTEAFF. The CDR3 DNA follows: TGTGCCAGCAGCCCCCGCCAGGGGAACACTGAAGCTTTCTTT.

The chain is built from TRBV19 and TRBJ2-7; 8 positions agree with TRBD1. CDR1 and CDR2 from the germline V gene are LNHDA and SQIVND (reference sequence). The CDR3 sequence is 12 residues long. The V and J ends lost 5 bases and 7 bases, in that order; junction bases with no gene match: 4. The CDR3 spells CASSQGASEQYF. CDR3 coding DNA: TGTGCCAGTAGTCAGGGGGCCTCGGAGCAGTACTTC.

The rearrangement links TRBV19 to TRBJ2-5; D is perhaps TRBD1 (6 bases). The V gene's germline CDR1 is LNHDA and CDR2 SQIVND (reference sequence). The CDR3 extends over 12 amino acids. V was clipped by 8 bases and J by 7 bases, with 14 bases between them. The CDR3 reads CASGGQWGTQYF. CDR3 DNA: TGTGCCAGTGGTGGACAGTGGGGGACCCAGTACTTC.

The rearrangement joins TRBV6-5 to TRBJ1-2; 10 nucleotides align to TRBD1. Germline trimming cut 0 bases from V and 8 bases from J; bases unmatched to any gene: 6. Germline V gene sequence: CDR1 MNHEY, CDR2 SVGAGI. The CDR3 consists of 15 residues. CDR3 protein: CASSYSGTGEEGYTF. CDR3 sequence (DNA): TGTGCCAGCAGTTACTCCGGGACAGGGGAGGAGGGCTACACCTTC.

The gene calls are TRBV27 and TRBJ1-2, with 10 bases lining up with TRBD1. V trimming: 2 bases; J trimming: 8 bases; junction bases outside the gene matches: 14. The length of the CDR3 is 17 residues. Germline lookup yields CDR1 MNHEY and CDR2 SMNVEV (reference sequence). CDR3 nucleotides: TGTGCCAGCAGTTTACACGAGGCGTGGGGACAGGGGCGGGGCTACACCTTC. Amino acids: CASSLHEAWGQGRGYTF.

The V and J genes are TRBV12-3 or TRBV12-4 and TRBJ2-2, with 8 nucleotides matching TRBD1. The CDR3 loop spans 13 amino acids. Germline trimming cut 6 bases from V and 6 bases from J; bases unmatched to any gene: 3. As DNA, the CDR3 is TGTGCCAGCAGGGAACAGGGGGCCGGGGAGCTGTTTTTT. It encodes CASREQGAGELFF.

The V gene is TRBV10-3, the J gene TRBJ1-6; 7 bases are shared with TRBD1. Looked up from germline, CDR1 is ENHRY and CDR2 is SYGVKD. The CDR3 contains 14 residues. Trimming cost V 9 bases and J 5 bases; bases outside gene matches: 7. The CDR3: CAIRAGTDNSPLHF. The CDR3 DNA follows: TGTGCCATTCGGGCCGGGACAGATAATTCACCCCTCCACTTT.

CDR3 nucleotides: TGCGCCAGCAGCCAACGAGTCGGACTAGCGGGGGGCACAGATACGCAGTATTTT. It yields the protein CASSQRVGLAGGTDTQYF. V usage is TRBV5-1 and J usage is TRBJ2-3; 13 nucleotides match TRBD2. With 4 bases clipped from V and 1 base from J, the junction kept 9 bases outside the gene matches. Looked up from germline, CDR1 is SGHRS and CDR2 is YFSETQ. CDR3 size: 18 residues.

This clone turned up a few times. The chain has TRBV18 and TRBJ2-1; TRBD2 aligns across 10 bases. V was clipped by 4 bases and J by 6 bases; unmatched bases: 6. Germline V lookup: CDR1 KGHSH, CDR2 LQKENI. This CDR3 comprises 15 residues. CDR3 nucleotide sequence: TGTGCCAGCTCACGACCTAGCGGGAGTAGCAATGAGCAGTTCTTC. Protein product: CASSRPSGSSNEQFF.

The chain links TRBV10-2 to TRBJ1-4; no clear D gene. Trimming took 3 bases from V and 3 from J, leaving 8 bases between them. The germline gives CDR1 WSHSY, CDR2 SAAADI. The CDR3 consists of 14 residues. The CDR3 region has the DNA TGCGCCAGCAGTGAACGAGGAGCTAATGAAAAACTGTTTTTT. It specifies CASSERGANEKLFF.

This clone was detected only a few times. V and J are TRBV19 and TRBJ1-1, with D possibly being TRBD1 (5 bases). Trimming pared 3 bases from V and 1 base from J, leaving 21 bases between. The germline V gene has CDR1 LNHDA and CDR2 SQIVND (reference sequence). The CDR3 loop spans 18 amino acids. This CDR3 is CASSIQTLQGAGNTEAFF. CDR3 bases: TGTGCCAGTAGTATTCAAACCCTCCAGGGCGCCGGGAACACTGAAGCTTTCTTT. Full variable domain (remainder filled in from reference TRBV19 and TRBJ1-1): DGGITQSPKYLFRKEGQNVTLSCEQNLNHDAMYWYRQDPGQGLRLIYYSQIVNDFQKGDIAEGYSVSREKKESFPLTVTSAQKNPTAFYLCASSIQTLQGAGNTEAFFGQGTRLTVV.

The V call is TRBV28, the J call TRBJ1-4; D is undetermined. Looked up from germline, CDR1 is MDHEN and CDR2 is SYDVKM. The CDR3 spans 11 residues. V lost 7 bases and J lost 14, with 14 bases in between. The CDR3 bases are TGTGCCAGCAACCGCAAAGGGAGGCTGTTTTTT. This codes for CASNRKGRLFF.

V is TRBV10-1 and J is TRBJ2-2, with 9 bases aligning to TRBD2. The CDR3 length is 14 residues. Germline lookup yields CDR1 WNHNN and CDR2 SYGVQD (reference sequence). Trimming took 5 bases from V and 6 from J; bases not matched to a gene: 4. DNA of the CDR3: TGCGCCAGCAGTCGTAGCGGGAGCCCCGGGGAGCTGTTTTTT. Protein sequence: CASSRSGSPGELFF.

CDR3 DNA: TGTGCCAGCTCAAGGAAGACAGGGGAGGCGTCGGGCTACACCTTC. Its translation is CASSRKTGEASGYTF. The chain couples TRBV6-5 to TRBJ1-2; 8 bases line up with TRBD1. V shed 8 bases and J 8 bases; nucleotides not matched to a gene: 16. The CDR3 totals 15 residues. Germline assignment: CDR1 MNHEY and CDR2 SVGAGI.

This clone was seen only once. CDR3 in amino acids: CASSLENTGDANYGYTF. CDR3 in DNA: TGTGCCAGCAGCCTCGAGAATACAGGGGACGCTAACTATGGCTACACCTTC. The chain carries TRBV28 and TRBJ1-2; TRBD1 agrees at 7 bases. J lost 0 bases, V lost 6 bases, and 13 bases had no gene match. The CDR3 runs to 17 residues. Germline assignment: CDR1 MDHEN and CDR2 SYDVKM.